The 28 T cell receptor beta chains presented below share a single source sample, sequenced in a study of tumor-infiltrating lymphocytes in primary liver carcinoma. Germline DNA was extracted alongside blood RNA, which was obtained from unsorted whole blood. TCR beta cDNA came from 400 to 500 ng total RNA, primed with a constant-region primer. Nested multiplex PCR, run for three rounds with slightly modified ARM-PCR, yielded TCR beta libraries. TRBV1-TRBV30 forward and Cbeta reverse primers drove the first two roughly 11-cycle rounds. TCRdb ran MiXCR on the multiplex PCR reads and lists one entry per CDR3 protein. The repertoire includes some 180,000 distinct CDR3 sequences, 50% to 75% of them detected once, and 72% sits in the top ten. Sequenced: peripheral blood. These receptors were collected from a man between 35 and 55 years old with primary liver carcinoma and hepatitis B virus infection.

For this clonotype: This may come from a read error, since a much larger clone is one base off. The chain recombines TRBV11-2 with TRBJ2-1; 9 bases line up with TRBD2. This CDR3 has 15 amino acids. CDR1 SGHAT and CDR2 FQNNGV come from the germline V gene. V shed 1 base and J 7 bases; nucleotides not matched to a gene: 5. The CDR3 DNA sequence: TGTGCCAGCAGCTTAGGACTAGCGGATGGGAATGAGCAGTTCTTC. It specifies CASSLGLADGNEQFF.

Worth noting for this clonotype: An end of the junction does not agree with germline; a read error may underlie this. The chain links TRBV11-2 to TRBJ2-1, with D unresolved. The CDR3 has 11 amino acids. Germline V gene lookup returns CDR1 SGHAT and CDR2 FQNNGV. The CDR3 reads CASSLKNELFF. The CDR3 region has the DNA TGTGCCAGCAGCTTGAAAAATGAGCTGTTCTTC.

V is TRBV6-4 and J is TRBJ1-2; weak D call: TRBD1 (6 bases). Between the trimmed V and J ends, which lost 7 bases and 2 bases, there was a span of 11 bases. Germline assignment: CDR1 MRHNA and CDR2 SNTAGT. The CDR3 has 13 amino acids. The CDR3 DNA reads TGTGCCAGCATCCCGGACAGAAACTATGGCTACACCTTC. It yields the protein CASIPDRNYGYTF.

The V gene is TRBV11-2, the J gene TRBJ2-3, with no clear D. In germline, CDR1 is SGHAT, CDR2 FQNNGV. V was clipped by 0 bases and J by 14 bases, with 12 bases between them. The CDR3 runs 12 residues. The CDR3 loop is CASSLDREQWYF. CDR3 nucleotide sequence: TGTGCCAGCAGCTTAGATAGAGAGCAGTGGTATTTT.

CDR3 amino acids: CASASGRTNEQFF. In DNA form, the CDR3 reads TGTGCCAGCGCTAGCGGGAGGACGAATGAGCAGTTCTTC. The rearrangement uses TRBV6-1 and TRBJ2-1; 11 nucleotides align to TRBD2. CDR1 and CDR2 (germline): MNHNS, SASEGT. The junction had 4 bases not matched to a gene; V was cut back by 8 bases and J by 7 bases. The CDR3 sequence is 13 residues long.

This clonotype is a singleton in its sample. The chain has TRBV11-1 and TRBJ2-3; D possibly corresponds to TRBD1 (5 bases). The J call may be faulty, since TRBJ1-5 better matches the DNA end. Germline lookup yields CDR1 SGHAT and CDR2 FQDESV (reference sequence). This CDR3 region has 16 residues. In nucleotides, the CDR3 is TGTGCCTACAGCCCGGGACTAGCGGGAGAGTCAGATACGCAGCATTTT. Translation: CAYSPGLAGESDTQHF.

CDR3 sequence: CASSFQRESSYEQYF. In DNA, the CDR3 is TGTGCCAGCAGTTTTCAGCGGGAGAGCTCCTACGAGCAGTACTTC. The V and J genes are TRBV12-3 or TRBV12-4 and TRBJ2-7, with 8 bases lining up with TRBD2. V gave up 3 bases and J gave up 0 bases; unmatched junction bases: 4. This CDR3 is built from 15 residues.

The gene calls are TRBV6-6 and TRBJ2-2; D may be TRBD1 or TRBD2 (5 bases each). CDR3 length equals 14 residues. Germline loops: CDR1 MNHNY, CDR2 SVGAGI (reference sequence). Trimming removed 6 bases from V and 5 bases from J, with 13 bases in between. The CDR3 region has the DNA TGTGCCAGCAGGCAGCCCGAGGGGACCGGGGAGCTGTTTTTT. This codes for CASRQPEGTGELFF.

In the case of this clonotype: This could be a read error, since a much larger clone is one nucleotide away. V usage is TRBV29-1 and J usage is TRBJ2-3; a weak D match, TRBD2 (5 bases). Trimming took off 4 bases at V and 6 bases at J, with 17 bases between the two ends. The germline V gene has CDR1 SQVTM and CDR2 ANQGSEA. The CDR3 covers 14 residues. This chain's CDR3 is CSVGQGSGRDTQYF. The CDR3 nucleotides are TGCAGCGTTGGCCAAGGGAGCGGTAGGGATACGCAGTATTTT.

This clonotype occurred a few times. The chain has TRBV5-6 and TRBJ2-1; D might be TRBD1 (5 bases). The CDR3 has 14 amino acids. Trimming took 4 bases from V and 5 from J, leaving 13 bases between them. CDR1 and CDR2 from the germline V gene are SGHDT and YYEEEE. CDR3 amino acids: CASSPAPGHNEQFF. For the CDR3, the DNA is TGTGCCAGCAGCCCGGCCCCAGGGCACAATGAGCAGTTCTTC.

The chain combines TRBV12-3 or TRBV12-4 with TRBJ1-1; tentatively, D is TRBD1 (5 bases). The CDR3 spans 14 residues. The ends were cut back, 2 bases at V and 3 bases at J, with 10 bases in the middle. The CDR3 DNA reads TGTGCCAGCAGTTTAAACGTCAGGGACACTGAAGCTTTCTTT. This codes for CASSLNVRDTEAFF.

The rearrangement uses TRBV5-1 and TRBJ1-1; the D is unclear. The CDR3 consists of 14 residues. Germline CDR1 reads SGHRS; CDR2 reads YFSETQ. Trimming cost V 4 bases and J 5 bases, with 15 bases left between them. The CDR3 reads CASSTSPRWTEAFF. The DNA of the CDR3 is TGCGCCAGCAGCACCTCTCCTCGGTGGACTGAAGCTTTCTTT.

In regard to this clonotype: A junction end diverges from the germline sequence, so it may reflect a read error. The V gene is TRBV11-2, the J gene TRBJ2-3; D may be TRBD2 (5 bases). Per the germline V gene, CDR1 is SGHAT and CDR2 is FQNNGV. The CDR3 runs 17 residues. CDR3 nucleotides: TGTGCCAGCAACTCCCATCCAACTGGGAGCAAGGTAGATACGCAGTGTTTT. Translating it yields CASNSHPTGSKVDTQCF.

This clonotype came up a few times. The rearrangement uses TRBV6-2 or TRBV6-3 and TRBJ1-1; no clear D. Germline V gives CDR1 MNHEY, CDR2 SVGEGT. The CDR3 has 15 amino acids. Trimming stripped 2 bases from V and 2 bases from J, with 12 bases between. This CDR3 reads CASSYAGSYNTEAFF. CDR3 nucleotides: TGTGCCAGCAGTTACGCAGGCAGTTACAACACTGAAGCTTTCTTT.

This clonotype was picked up a small number of times. The rearrangement uses TRBV7-8 and TRBJ2-1; D is unclear. CDR3 length: 16 amino acids. The germline V and J ends were trimmed by 2 bases and 0 bases, with 11 bases remaining between them. Germline-derived CDR1 and CDR2 are SGHVS and FQNEAQ. CDR3 residues: CASSLSRASSYNEQFF. DNA for the CDR3: TGTGCCAGCAGCTTAAGCAGAGCGAGCTCCTACAATGAGCAGTTCTTC. The full variable domain, rest sourced from reference TRBV7-8 and TRBJ2-1, is GAGVSQSPRYKVAKRGQDVALRCDPISGHVSLFWYQQALGQGPEFLTYFQNEAQLDKSGLPSDRFFAERPEGSVSTLKIQRTQQEDSAVYLCASSLSRASSYNEQFFGPGTRLTVL.

This clonotype turned up a few times. The chain recombines TRBV5-6 with TRBJ2-5; TRBD1 is a possible D gene (5 bases). This CDR3 spans 14 amino acids. The V and J ends lost 4 bases and 3 bases respectively, with 13 bases between them. The germline V gene has CDR1 SGHDT and CDR2 YYEEEE. CDR3 amino acids: CASSPLRTKETQYF. In DNA, the CDR3 is TGTGCCAGCAGCCCCCTCAGGACAAAAGAGACCCAGTACTTC.

Only a few counts were recorded for this clonotype. The chain is built from TRBV6-5 and TRBJ2-2, with D possibly TRBD1 on 5 matching bases. V lost 7 bases and J 7 bases, leaving 19 bases between the germline ends. CDR1 and CDR2 (germline): MNHEY, SVGAGI. The CDR3 totals 15 residues. The chain's CDR3 is CASMLTRGTYGELFF. The CDR3 nucleotides are TGTGCCAGCATGTTGACAAGGGGCACATACGGGGAGCTGTTTTTT.

The chain is built from TRBV6-1 and TRBJ2-3, with a possible D match to TRBD1 (7 bases). The CDR3 sequence is 14 residues long. Trimming stripped 4 bases from V and 4 bases from J, with 12 bases between. The germline V gene encodes CDR1 MNHNS and CDR2 SASEGT. The CDR3 DNA sequence: TGTGCCAGCAGTGCGACAGGGACTGCAGATACGCAGTATTTT. Translated, it gives CASSATGTADTQYF.

To note about this clonotype: This clone may be a read error of a much larger clone one base away. The V gene is TRBV29-1, the J gene TRBJ2-7; D is perhaps TRBD1 (6 bases). CDR1 and CDR2 from the germline V gene are SQVTM and ANQGSEA. Trimming stripped 3 bases from V and 3 bases from J, with 9 bases between. The CDR3 runs to 12 residues. CDR3 nucleotide sequence: TGCAGCGTTGACCAGGGGAGCTACGAGCAGTACTTC. This translates into CSVDQGSYEQYF.

A note on this clonotype: One end of the junction varies from germline; a read error may be responsible. The chain recombines TRBV12-3 or TRBV12-4 with TRBJ1-3; D unresolved. This CDR3 is 16 amino acids long. CDR3 loop: CASSLGPSSSGNTVYF. In nucleotides, the CDR3 is TGTGCCAGCAGTTTAGGGCCCTCCAGCTCTGGAAACACCGTATATTTT.

As for this clonotype: Germline is not matched at one junction end, which may reflect a read error. The chain employs TRBV11-2 and TRBJ2-1; perhaps TRBD2 as D (5 bases). This CDR3 contains 13 residues. Germline-derived CDR1 and CDR2 are SGHAT and FQNNGV. Written as DNA, the CDR3 is TGCGCCAGCAGCTTAGCAGAGGGCAATGAGCAGTTCTTC. Its protein product is CASSLAEGNEQFF.

The chain has TRBV4-1 and TRBJ2-6; D call uncertain. CDR1 is MGHRA and CDR2 is YSYEKL in the germline V gene. V was cut by 6 bases and J by 0 bases, with 12 bases left in between. The CDR3 totals 16 residues. CDR3 sequence reads: CASSDPDDSGANVLTF. In nucleotides, the CDR3 is TGCGCCAGCAGTGACCCCGACGACTCTGGGGCCAACGTCCTGACTTTC.

J is TRBJ2-7 and V is TRBV10-2; D uncertain. The CDR3 covers 12 residues. The ends were cut back, 3 bases at V and 4 bases at J, with 7 bases in the middle. The germline V gene encodes CDR1 WSHSY and CDR2 SAAADI. CDR3 sequence (DNA): TGCGCCAGCAGTGATGTCTCGTACGAGCAGTACTTC. It codes for CASSDVSYEQYF.

Comment on this clonotype: A much larger clone lies a single base off, so this may be a read error. V and J are TRBV29-1 and TRBJ2-7; 12 nucleotides line up with TRBD2. J gave up 7 bases and V 7 bases, and 11 bases lay outside the gene matches. This CDR3 contains 14 residues. Germline lookup yields CDR1 SQVTM and CDR2 ANQGSEA. The chain's CDR3 is CSAQMASGRGEQYF. CDR3 DNA sequence: TGCAGCGCCCAAATGGCTAGCGGGAGGGGGGAGCAGTACTTC.

This chain uses TRBV5-5 with TRBJ2-5, with D perhaps TRBD1 or TRBD2 (5 bases each). Germline V gives CDR1 SGHKS, CDR2 YYEKEE (reference sequence). This CDR3 region has 15 residues. Deletions cut 1 base from V and 2 bases from J, with 12 bases between. Here the CDR3 DNA reads TGTGCCAGCAGCTTGAGGGGAAGCGGACAAGAGACCCAGTACTTC. Its protein product is CASSLRGSGQETQYF.

Remarks on this clonotype: One end of the junction fails to match germline, which may point to a read error. The chain has TRBV12-3 or TRBV12-4 and TRBJ1-2; maybe TRBD1 (6 bases). This CDR3 spans 14 amino acids. DNA of the CDR3: TGTGCCAACAGTTTAATGGGGGGCGCGGCTAGCTACACCTTC. Its protein is CANSLMGGAASYTF.

This clonotype has a count of ten or more. The chain combines TRBV29-1 with TRBJ2-1; 7 bases are a match to TRBD2. CDR3 length equals 14 residues. Trimming took 6 bases from V and 5 from J; bases not matched to a gene: 10. Germline V gene sequence: CDR1 SQVTM, CDR2 ANQGSEA. The CDR3 loop reads CSVLSGADNNEQFF. CDR3 sequence (DNA): TGCAGCGTCCTCAGCGGGGCCGATAACAATGAGCAGTTCTTC.

Concerning this clonotype itself: This may be a read error, as it is one base from a much larger clone. The chain recombines TRBV4-1 with TRBJ2-2; 13 bases align to TRBD2. The CDR3 extends over 16 amino acids. Germline V gives CDR1 MGHRA, CDR2 YSYEKL. Here the CDR3 reads CASSPTSGRNTVELFF. DNA for the CDR3: TGCGCCAGCAGCCCGACTAGCGGGAGGAACACCGTGGAGCTGTTTTTT.